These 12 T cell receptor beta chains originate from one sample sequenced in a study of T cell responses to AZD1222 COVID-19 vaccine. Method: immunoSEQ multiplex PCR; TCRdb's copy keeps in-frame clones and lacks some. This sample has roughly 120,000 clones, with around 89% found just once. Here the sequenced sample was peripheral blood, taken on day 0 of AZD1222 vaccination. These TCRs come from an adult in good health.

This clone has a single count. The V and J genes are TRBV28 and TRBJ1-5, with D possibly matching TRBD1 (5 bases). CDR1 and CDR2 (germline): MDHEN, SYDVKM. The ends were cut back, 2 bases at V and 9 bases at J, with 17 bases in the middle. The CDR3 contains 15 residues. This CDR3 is CASSLSLPLGGPQHF. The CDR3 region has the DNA TGTGCCAGCAGTTTAAGTTTGCCCCTCGGGGGGCCCCAGCATTTT.

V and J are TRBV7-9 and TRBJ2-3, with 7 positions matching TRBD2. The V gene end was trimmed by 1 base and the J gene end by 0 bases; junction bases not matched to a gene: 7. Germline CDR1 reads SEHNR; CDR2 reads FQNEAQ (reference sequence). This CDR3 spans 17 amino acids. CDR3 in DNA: TGTGCCAGCAGCTTAGATTTTGACGGGGGGAGCACAGATACGCAGTATTTT. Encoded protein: CASSLDFDGGSTDTQYF.

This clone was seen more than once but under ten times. This CDR3 reads CASSLQHNTEAFF. The CDR3 nucleotides read TGTGCCAGCAGTTTGCAACATAACACTGAAGCTTTCTTT. This chain uses TRBV27 with TRBJ1-1; the D is unclear. CDR1 is MNHEY and CDR2 is SMNVEV in the germline V gene (reference sequence). Trimming cost V 3 bases and J 2 bases, with 7 bases left between them. The CDR3 runs to 13 residues.

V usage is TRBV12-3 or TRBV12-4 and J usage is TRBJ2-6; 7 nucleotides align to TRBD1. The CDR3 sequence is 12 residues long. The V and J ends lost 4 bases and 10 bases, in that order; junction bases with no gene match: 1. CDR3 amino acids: CASSSQGNVLTF. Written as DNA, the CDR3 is TGTGCCAGCAGTTCACAGGGGAACGTCCTGACTTTC.

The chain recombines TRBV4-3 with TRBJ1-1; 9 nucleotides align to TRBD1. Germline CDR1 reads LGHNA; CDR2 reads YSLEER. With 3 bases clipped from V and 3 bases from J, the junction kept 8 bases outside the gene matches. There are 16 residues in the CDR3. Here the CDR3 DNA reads TGCGCCAGCAGCCAGGAAACAGGGGGCACTTACACTGAAGCTTTCTTT. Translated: CASSQETGGTYTEAFF.

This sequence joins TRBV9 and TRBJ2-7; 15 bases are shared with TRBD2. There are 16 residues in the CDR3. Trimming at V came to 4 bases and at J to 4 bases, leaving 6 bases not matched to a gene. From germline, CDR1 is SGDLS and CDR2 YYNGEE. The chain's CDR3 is CASSPGTSGGFYEQYF. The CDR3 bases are TGTGCCAGCAGCCCCGGGACTAGCGGGGGGTTTTACGAGCAGTACTTC.

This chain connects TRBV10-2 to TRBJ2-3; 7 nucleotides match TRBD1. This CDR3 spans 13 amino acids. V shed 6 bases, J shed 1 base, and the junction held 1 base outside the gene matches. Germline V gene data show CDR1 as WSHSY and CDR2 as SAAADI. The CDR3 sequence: CASRTGGTDTQYF. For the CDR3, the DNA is TGCGCCAGCAGAACAGGGGGCACAGATACGCAGTATTTT.

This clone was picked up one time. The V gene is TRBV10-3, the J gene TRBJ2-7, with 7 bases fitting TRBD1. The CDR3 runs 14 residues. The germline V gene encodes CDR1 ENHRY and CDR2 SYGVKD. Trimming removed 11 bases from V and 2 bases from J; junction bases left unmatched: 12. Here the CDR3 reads CASKTGTVTYEQYF. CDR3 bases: TGTGCCTCCAAGACAGGGACCGTCACCTACGAGCAGTACTTC.

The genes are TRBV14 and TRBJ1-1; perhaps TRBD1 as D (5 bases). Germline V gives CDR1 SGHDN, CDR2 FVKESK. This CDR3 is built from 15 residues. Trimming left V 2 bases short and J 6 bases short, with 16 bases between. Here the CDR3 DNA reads TGTGCCAGCAGCCAATACCGTTCAGGGTTGGCTGAAGCTTTCTTT. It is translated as CASSQYRSGLAEAFF.

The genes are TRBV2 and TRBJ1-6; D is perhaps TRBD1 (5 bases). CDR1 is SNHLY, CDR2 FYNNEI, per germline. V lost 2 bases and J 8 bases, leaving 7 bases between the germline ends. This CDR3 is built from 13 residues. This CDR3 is CASSEQGYSPLHF. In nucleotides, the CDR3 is TGTGCCAGCAGTGAACAGGGATATTCACCCCTCCACTTT. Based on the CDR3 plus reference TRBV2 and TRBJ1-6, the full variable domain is EPEVTQTPSHQVTQMGQEVILRCVPISNHLYFYWYRQILGQKVEFLVSFYNNEISEKSEIFDDQFSVERPDGSNFTLKIRSTKLEDSAMYFCASSEQGYSPLHFGNGTRLTVT.

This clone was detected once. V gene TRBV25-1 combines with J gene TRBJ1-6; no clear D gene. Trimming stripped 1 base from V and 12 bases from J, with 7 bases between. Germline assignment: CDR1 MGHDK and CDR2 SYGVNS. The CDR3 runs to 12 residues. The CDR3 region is CASSELGGPLHF. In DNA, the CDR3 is TGTGCCAGCAGTGAATTGGGAGGACCCCTCCACTTT.

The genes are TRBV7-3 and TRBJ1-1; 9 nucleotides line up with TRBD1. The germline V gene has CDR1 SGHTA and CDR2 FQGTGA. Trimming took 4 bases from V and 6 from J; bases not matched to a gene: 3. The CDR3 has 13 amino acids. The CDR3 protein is CASSWGQGSEAFF. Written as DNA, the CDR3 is TGTGCCAGCAGCTGGGGACAGGGCTCTGAAGCTTTCTTT.